Below are 21 T cell receptor beta chains sequenced from a single sample in a study of response to subunit inactivated influenza vaccine listed by TCRdb under 2018. The library came from RT-PCR. The instrument was an Illumina HiSeq 2500. TCRdb applied fastp at Q25 and MiXCR to the public reads, then kept only in-frame beta chains. Records with the same CDR3 protein are collapsed into one entry carrying the most frequent genes and DNA. The sample records 650,000 to 700,000 distinct CDR3 sequences, around a sixth of which are singletons. The top ten constitute around a tenth of the sample. The input for sequencing was PBMCs from blood, taken 11 to 12 days after vaccination. These receptors all stem from a man aged 50 to 60 who received an inactivated influenza vaccine. Donor details come from another sample of the same person, matched by shared clones.

At least ten counts were recorded for this clonotype. The chain uses TRBV6-5 and TRBJ2-7, with 7 bases lining up with TRBD1. V trimming: 6 bases; J trimming: 3 bases; junction bases outside the gene matches: 8. This CDR3 has 14 amino acids. The germline CDR1 and CDR2 sequences are MNHEY and SVGAGI. CDR3: CASSSRDRGYEQYF. Here the CDR3 DNA reads TGTGCCAGCAGCTCCCGGGACAGAGGCTACGAGCAGTACTTC.

V gene TRBV20-1 combines with J gene TRBJ2-3, with 7 bases that match TRBD1. The CDR3 has 14 amino acids. Germline V gene sequence: CDR1 DFQATT, CDR2 SNEGSKA (reference sequence). With 1 base clipped from V and 4 bases from J, the junction kept 5 bases outside the gene matches. The CDR3 bases are TGCAGTGCTAGAGGGTCTCAGGGGGCAGATACGCAGTATTTT. The encoded protein is CSARGSQGADTQYF.

The chain links TRBV6-1 to TRBJ2-3, with 7 bases matching TRBD1. CDR1 is MNHNS and CDR2 is SASEGT in the germline V gene. V lost 7 bases, J lost 7 bases, and 8 bases stayed unmatched. The CDR3 is 13 residues long. CDR3 sequence (DNA): TGTGCCAGCACCTTCGGACAGGATTATACGCAGTATTTT. Protein product: CASTFGQDYTQYF.

The chain joins TRBV5-1 to TRBJ2-2; 10 bases line up with TRBD2. This CDR3 comprises 17 residues. Per the germline V gene, CDR1 is SGHRS and CDR2 is YFSETQ. With 2 bases clipped from V and 1 base from J, the junction kept 5 bases outside the gene matches. The CDR3, as DNA: TGCGCCAGCAGCTTCTTCCCTAGCGGGGGGAACACCGGGGAGCTGTTTTTT. Protein product: CASSFFPSGGNTGELFF.

The chain joins TRBV12-3 or TRBV12-4 to TRBJ1-1, with a possible D match to TRBD1 (6 bases). The CDR3 totals 13 residues. Trimming pared 5 bases from V and 7 bases from J, leaving 14 bases between. The CDR3 loop reads CASSLQGFDEAFF. CDR3 DNA: TGTGCCAGCAGTCTACAGGGCTTCGATGAAGCTTTCTTT.

The chain carries TRBV2 and TRBJ2-6; tentatively, D is TRBD1 (6 bases). V lost 4 bases to trimming and J lost 0 bases, with 13 bases between them. The germline V gene encodes CDR1 SNHLY and CDR2 FYNNEI. This CDR3 is 17 amino acids long. This chain's CDR3 is CASSVAGAFSGANVLTF. The CDR3 DNA follows: TGTGCCAGCAGTGTTGCAGGGGCTTTCTCTGGGGCCAACGTCCTGACTTTC.

This clonotype was seen more than once but under ten times. J is TRBJ2-2 and V is TRBV7-3; TRBD1 agrees at 7 bases. Germline V CDR1 and CDR2: SGHTA, FQGTGA. The CDR3 totals 16 residues. After removal of 5 bases from V and 3 bases from J, the junction contained 9 bases not matched to a gene. In DNA, the CDR3 is TGTGCCAGCAGCCTGACAGGGCTTGAGTACACCGGGGAGCTGTTTTTT. This codes for CASSLTGLEYTGELFF.

The chain recombines TRBV21-1 with TRBJ2-5. TRBV21-1 constitutes a pseudogene. The CDR3 is made up of 15 amino acids. CDR3 sequence reads: CASSKGLGHQETQYF. CDR3 DNA sequence: TGTGCCAGCAGCAAAGGTCTCGGACACCAAGAGACCCAGTACTTC.

A few counts support this clonotype. The genes are TRBV30 and TRBJ2-3; 9 bases agree with TRBD1. Germline V gives CDR1 GTSNPN, CDR2 SVGIG (reference sequence). The CDR3 runs to 15 residues. Losses at the gene ends were 8 bases for V and 5 bases for J; bases not matched to a gene: 14. The CDR3, as DNA: TGTGCCGCCAAACAGGGGGCACTGGAGAGAGATACGCAGTATTTT. This codes for CAAKQGALERDTQYF. Supplemented by reference TRBV30 and TRBJ2-3, the full variable domain reads SQTIHQWPATLVQPVGSPLSLECTVEGTSNPNLYWYRQAAGRGLQLLFYSVGIGQISSEVPQNLSASRPQDRQFILSSKKLLLSDSGFYLCAAKQGALERDTQYFGPGTRLTVL.

The rearrangement joins TRBV20-1 to TRBJ2-1; weak D call: TRBD2 (6 bases). CDR1 is DFQATT and CDR2 is SNEGSKA in the germline V gene (reference sequence). The CDR3 totals 17 residues. V was clipped by 0 bases and J by 3 bases, with 18 bases between them. The CDR3 loop is CSARDVSTGGDYNEQFF. The CDR3, as DNA: TGCAGTGCTAGAGATGTGTCAACAGGAGGGGACTACAATGAGCAGTTCTTC.

This clonotype was detected only a few times. The rearrangement uses TRBV7-2 and TRBJ2-1; D might be TRBD1 (5 bases). The CDR3 covers 12 residues. Between the trimmed V and J ends, which lost 3 bases and 14 bases, there was a span of 14 bases. CDR1 is SGHTA and CDR2 is FQGNSA in the germline V gene. The CDR3 region is CASSFTGKGEFF. The DNA of the CDR3 is TGTGCCAGCAGCTTTACAGGAAAAGGAGAGTTCTTC.

This rearrangement joins TRBV5-8 to TRBJ1-6; tentative D call: TRBD1 (6 bases). Germline assignment: CDR1 SGHTS and CDR2 YDEGEE. The CDR3 covers 15 residues. V was shortened by 4 bases and J by 1 base, with 9 bases between the two germline ends. CDR3 nucleotide sequence: TGTGCCAGCAGCGTCAGGGGTTCCTATAATTCACCCCTCCACTTT. It specifies CASSVRGSYNSPLHF.

The table lists this clonotype with many counts. The chain recombines TRBV7-9 with TRBJ1-6; D is unresolved. The CDR3 contains 15 residues. V was clipped by 5 bases and J by 4 bases, with 12 bases between them. Germline V gene sequence: CDR1 SEHNR, CDR2 FQNEAQ (reference sequence). For the CDR3, the DNA is TGTGCCAGCAGCCTTGCGGGTAGTTATAATTCACCCCTCCACTTT. Protein product: CASSLAGSYNSPLHF.

This clonotype was seen a handful of times. This sequence joins TRBV12-3 or TRBV12-4 and TRBJ2-5; D unresolved. V was shortened by 5 bases and J by 1 base, with 14 bases between the two germline ends. The CDR3 spans 15 residues. The CDR3 sequence is CASSPQRLVQETQYF. The CDR3 DNA reads TGTGCCAGCAGTCCCCAGAGGTTGGTCCAAGAGACCCAGTACTTC.

The chain recombines TRBV6-6 with TRBJ1-1; D unclear. Germline CDR1 and CDR2: MNHNY and SVGAGI (reference sequence). CDR3 length: 10 amino acids. Trimming pared 9 bases from V and 1 base from J, leaving 3 bases between. CDR3 in amino acids: CASGNTEAFF. CDR3 DNA sequence: TGTGCCAGTGGGAACACTGAAGCTTTCTTT.

This clonotype was detected only a few times. The J gene is TRBJ2-3, the V gene TRBV7-6; D is perhaps TRBD2 (5 bases). Trimming removed 3 bases from V and 10 bases from J, with 17 bases in between. The CDR3 has 14 residues. CDR1 is SGHVS and CDR2 is FNYEAQ in the germline V gene. CDR3 sequence: CASSLTTSGSAQYF. As DNA, the CDR3 is TGTGCCAGCAGCTTGACTACGAGTGGGTCGGCGCAGTATTTT. Based on the CDR3 plus reference TRBV7-6 and TRBJ2-3, the full variable domain is GAGVSQSPRYKVTKRGQDVALRCDPISGHVSLYWYRQALGQGPEFLTYFNYEAQQDKSGLPNDRFSAERPEGSISTLTIQRTEQRDSAMYRCASSLTTSGSAQYFGPGTRLTVL.

This clonotype was detected many times. This rearrangement joins TRBV20-1 to TRBJ2-7; TRBD2 matches at 10 bases. This CDR3 has 16 amino acids. The V gene end was trimmed by 5 bases and the J gene end by 4 bases; junction bases not matched to a gene: 14. Germline CDR1 DFQATT, CDR2 SNEGSKA (reference sequence). The CDR3 DNA reads TGCAGTGCTCAGGGGGGGCTAGCGGGGGATACTTACGAGCAGTACTTC. This encodes CSAQGGLAGDTYEQYF.

The chain carries TRBV6-2 or TRBV6-3 and TRBJ1-1, with a tentative D call TRBD1 (5 bases). The germline gives CDR1 MNHEY, CDR2 SVGEGT. V was clipped by 4 bases and J by 7 bases, with 13 bases between them. CDR3 length: 13 amino acids. CDR3 nucleotides: TGTGCCAGCAGTTCCTCCGACAGATATGAAGCTTTCTTT. Protein product: CASSSSDRYEAFF.

This clonotype came up many times. V usage is TRBV20-1 and J usage is TRBJ1-5; 8 bases agree with TRBD1. Looked up from germline, CDR1 is DFQATT and CDR2 is SNEGSKA (reference sequence). V dropped 0 bases and J dropped 1; count of bases not matched to a gene: 5. The CDR3 covers 16 residues. DNA of the CDR3: TGCAGTGCTAGAGACCACGACAGGGGAAGCAATCAGCCCCAGCATTTT. It specifies CSARDHDRGSNQPQHF.

CDR3 DNA sequence: TGTGCCAGCAGCGAGGGACAGAAGACAACTAATGAAAAACTGTTTTTT. It encodes CASSEGQKTTNEKLFF. V and J are TRBV9 and TRBJ1-4, with 7 positions matching TRBD1. V was pared by 3 bases and J by 0 bases, with 5 bases of the junction left unmatched. This CDR3 is built from 16 residues. Germline CDR1 reads SGDLS; CDR2 reads YYNGEE.

This clonotype was found many times. The chain uses TRBV29-1 and TRBJ2-3; a possible D gene is TRBD2 (6 bases). V shed 4 bases and J shed 2 bases, with 10 bases lying between them. This CDR3 contains 13 residues. Germline V gives CDR1 SQVTM, CDR2 ANQGSEA. This CDR3 reads CSVAGRYTDTQYF. As DNA, the CDR3 is TGCAGCGTTGCCGGGAGATACACAGATACGCAGTATTTT.